The 8 T cell receptor beta chains in this list originate from one sample, sequenced in a study of cytomegalovirus exposure and HLA in healthy donors. Vbeta (60) and Jbeta (13) primers were used in the PCR. The method was immunoSEQ multiplex PCR; TCRdb's version includes in-frame clones alone and lacks a portion of them. The table records approximately 200,000 clones, under 90% of them present only once. Specimen: PBMCs. The origin of the receptors is a boy younger than 10 in good health and CMV-seronegative.

The chain carries TRBV7-7 and TRBJ2-3; maybe TRBD2 (6 bases). This CDR3 region has 15 residues. Germline V lookup: CDR1 SSHAT, CDR2 FNYEAQ (reference sequence). CDR3 in DNA: TGTGCTAGCGGCCCCGGGACTGCTATGCCAGATACGCAGTATTTT. Amino acid sequence: CASGPGTAMPDTQYF.

This clone was seen only once. This rearrangement joins TRBV4-3 to TRBJ1-2; 8 bases are a match to TRBD1. Germline CDR1 LGHNA, CDR2 YSLEER. Germline trimming cut 0 bases from V and 4 bases from J; bases unmatched to any gene: 10. CDR3 length: 17 amino acids. The CDR3 here is CASSQDGTGSGTYGYTF. The CDR3 coding sequence is TGCGCCAGCAGCCAAGACGGGACAGGATCAGGGACCTATGGCTACACCTTC.

This CDR3 reads CASSFSGYNEQFF. CDR3 DNA: TGTGCCAGCAGCTTCTCAGGTTACAATGAGCAGTTCTTC. The chain has TRBV7-9 and TRBJ2-1; D ambiguous. This CDR3 spans 13 amino acids. The V end was cut by 3 bases, the J end by 4 bases, with 7 bases between. CDR1 SEHNR and CDR2 FQNEAQ come from the germline V gene (reference sequence).

The rearrangement links TRBV7-9 to TRBJ2-2; possibly TRBD1 for D (6 bases). V lost 6 bases to trimming and J lost 5 bases, with 13 bases between them. Germline values: CDR1 SEHNR, CDR2 FQNEAQ (reference sequence). The length of the CDR3 is 14 residues. The CDR3 DNA reads as TGTGCCAGCAGTTCCGGACAGAATACCGGGGAGCTGTTTTTT. It codes for CASSSGQNTGELFF.

The V gene is TRBV19, the J gene TRBJ1-2; 7 bases map to TRBD1. CDR3 length: 15 residues. Germline V gives CDR1 LNHDA, CDR2 SQIVND (reference sequence). The trim removed 4 bases at V and 6 bases at J, leaving 11 bases unmatched. The CDR3: CASSNGRGSENGYTF. The CDR3 DNA reads as TGTGCCAGTAGTAACGGCAGGGGGTCCGAAAATGGCTACACCTTC.

This chain links TRBV19 with TRBJ2-1, with D maybe TRBD1 (6 bases). V shed 4 bases and J shed 10 bases, with 20 bases lying between them. Germline V lookup: CDR1 LNHDA, CDR2 SQIVND (reference sequence). The CDR3 runs 15 residues. CDR3 DNA sequence: TGTGCCAGTAGTACCGCCTGGGGACATGGCTCAGAGCAGTTCTTC. Encoded protein: CASSTAWGHGSEQFF.

This clone turned up a few times. The V and J genes are TRBV5-6 and TRBJ1-5; possible D gene TRBD1, 5 bases. Germline CDR1 SGHDT, CDR2 YYEEEE. V dropped 0 bases and J dropped 4 bases, with 14 bases sitting between them. The CDR3 loop spans 16 amino acids. CDR3 in DNA: TGTGCCAGCAGCTTGGGAAGCGGGGCAGGAAATCAGCCCCAGCATTTT. Its translation: CASSLGSGAGNQPQHF. Variable domain in full (rest from reference TRBV5-6 and TRBJ1-5): DAGVTQSPTHLIKTRGQQVTLRCSPKSGHDTVSWYQQALGQGPQFIFQYYEEEERQRGNFPDRFSGHQFPNYSSELNVNALLLGDSALYLCASSLGSGAGNQPQHFGDGTRLSIL.

This clone appeared once. The rearrangement joins TRBV7-8 to TRBJ2-1, with 14 bases aligning to TRBD2. CDR1 is SGHVS, CDR2 FQNEAQ, per germline. The CDR3 has 13 amino acids. J lost 15 bases, V lost 4 bases, and 5 bases had no gene match. The CDR3 region is CASSSGLAGEAFF. The CDR3 region has the DNA TGTGCCAGCAGCTCGGGACTAGCGGGGGAAGCGTTCTTC. The full variable domain, rest sourced from reference TRBV7-8 and TRBJ2-1, is GAGVSQSPRYKVAKRGQDVALRCDPISGHVSLFWYQQALGQGPEFLTYFQNEAQLDKSGLPSDRFFAERPEGSVSTLKIQRTQQEDSAVYLCASSSGLAGEAFFGPGTRLTVL.